Each of the 20 T cell receptor beta chains below was sequenced from the same sample in a study of memory CD4+ T cells and cytomegalovirus serostatus. Generated by immunoSEQ multiplex PCR, the TCRdb table keeps only in-frame clones and is missing some. Here the sample spans about 41,000 clones, roughly 77% being singletons. Single viable CD3+CD4+CD8-CD45RO+ cells were sorted as the memory CD4+ T cells. The material sequenced was memory CD4+ T cells from blood. The origin of the receptors is an adult in good health and CMV-seronegative.

The chain links TRBV5-4 to TRBJ2-2, with 11 positions matching TRBD2. V trimming: 4 bases; J trimming: 1 base; junction bases outside the gene matches: 0. The CDR3 length is 15 residues. Germline V gene data show CDR1 as SGHNT and CDR2 as YYREEE (reference sequence). The CDR3 reads CASSLAGGNTGELFF. The CDR3 DNA reads as TGTGCCAGCAGCCTAGCGGGGGGGAACACCGGGGAGCTGTTTTTT.

The V gene is TRBV7-3, the J gene TRBJ2-1; 8 bases are a match to TRBD1. This CDR3 is built from 15 residues. Germline V gene data show CDR1 as SGHTA and CDR2 as FQGTGA. V lost 5 bases to trimming and J lost 8 bases; unmatched junction nucleotides: 11. The CDR3 spells CASSPRQGLLDEQFF. The CDR3 nucleotides read TGTGCCAGCAGCCCAAGACAGGGGCTTCTCGATGAGCAGTTCTTC.

A few counts support this clone. The chain has TRBV30 and TRBJ2-5, with TRBD2 matching over 10 bases. From germline, CDR1 is GTSNPN and CDR2 SVGIG (reference sequence). This CDR3 is built from 15 residues. V lost 3 bases and J lost 2; bases outside the gene matches: 6. CDR3 coding DNA: TGTGCCTGGAGCAACAAAGCGGGGGGGCAAGAGACCCAGTACTTC. Amino acids: CAWSNKAGGQETQYF.

V and J are TRBV4-2 and TRBJ2-3; D is perhaps TRBD2 (6 bases). V lost 1 base and J lost 6, with 14 bases in between. This CDR3 contains 15 residues. The germline V gene encodes CDR1 LGHNA and CDR2 YNFKEQ. The CDR3 is CASSQGRGTGDTQYF. Here the CDR3 DNA reads TGTGCCAGCAGCCAAGGCCGGGGGACCGGGGATACGCAGTATTTT.

J is TRBJ2-5 and V is TRBV6-1; D unclear. Trimming left V 1 base short and J 4 bases short, with 10 bases between. The CDR3 extends over 14 amino acids. Germline V gives CDR1 MNHNS, CDR2 SASEGT. DNA of the CDR3: TGTGCCAGCAGTGAAGGGAGTTTTCCAGAGACCCAGTACTTC. This encodes CASSEGSFPETQYF.

This chain joins TRBV4-3 and TRBJ1-1, with D tentatively TRBD1 (5 bases). The V and J ends lost 6 bases and 0 bases respectively, with 8 bases between them. Germline V gives CDR1 LGHNA, CDR2 YSLEER. There are 13 residues in the CDR3. The CDR3 loop is CASRKQVNTEAFF. DNA of the CDR3: TGCGCCAGCAGGAAACAGGTGAACACTGAAGCTTTCTTT.

The genes are TRBV30 and TRBJ1-2; 8 bases align to TRBD1. Germline V gene data show CDR1 as GTSNPN and CDR2 as SVGIG (reference sequence). Germline trimming cut 4 bases from V and 3 bases from J; bases unmatched to any gene: 4. CDR3 size: 13 residues. The CDR3 loop reads CAWIPQGDYGYTF. The CDR3 nucleotides read TGTGCCTGGATCCCACAGGGGGACTATGGCTACACCTTC.

This rearrangement joins TRBV30 to TRBJ1-3; D remains ambiguous. CDR3 length: 12 amino acids. Germline lookup yields CDR1 GTSNPN and CDR2 SVGIG (reference sequence). V was trimmed by 3 bases and J by 4 bases, leaving 7 bases between them. The CDR3, as DNA: TGTGCCTGGAGGCGGACGGGAAACACCATATATTTT. Protein sequence: CAWRRTGNTIYF.

The V gene is TRBV30, the J gene TRBJ2-7; 7 bases are a match to TRBD2. This CDR3 is built from 12 residues. CDR1 is GTSNPN and CDR2 is SVGIG in the germline V gene (reference sequence). V lost 8 bases, J lost 4 bases, and 8 bases stayed unmatched. This CDR3 is CARGEGGYEQYF. DNA for the CDR3: TGTGCCCGAGGGGAGGGTGGTTACGAGCAGTACTTC.

The chain uses TRBV6-1 and TRBJ2-1, with TRBD1 matching over 10 bases. The CDR3 loop spans 15 amino acids. Germline CDR1 is MNHNS and CDR2 is SASEGT. J gave up 5 bases and V 5 bases, and 6 bases lay outside the gene matches. The DNA for the CDR3 is TGTGCCAGCAGTCGGGACAGGGGCGAAAACAATGAGCAGTTCTTC. Protein product: CASSRDRGENNEQFF.

The V gene is TRBV7-9, the J gene TRBJ2-7, with 7 bases matching TRBD2. The germline V gene encodes CDR1 SEHNR and CDR2 FQNEAQ (reference sequence). The CDR3 length is 16 residues. V shed 5 bases and J 0 bases; nucleotides not matched to a gene: 10. The CDR3 spells CASSPRGRGSSYEQYF. The CDR3 coding sequence is TGTGCCAGCAGCCCCCGTGGGCGGGGGAGCTCCTACGAGCAGTACTTC.

The chain couples TRBV5-1 to TRBJ2-5, with D unresolved. Trimming cost V 2 bases and J 4 bases, with 9 bases left between them. This CDR3 contains 13 residues. Germline V CDR1 and CDR2: SGHRS, YFSETQ. This CDR3 is CASSFQDRETQYF. The CDR3 coding sequence is TGCGCCAGCAGCTTCCAGGATAGAGAGACCCAGTACTTC.

In its sample, this clone was seen once. This chain joins TRBV5-1 and TRBJ1-6; D possibly corresponds to TRBD1 (5 bases). V dropped 5 bases and J dropped 7 bases, with 16 bases sitting between them. Germline-derived CDR1 and CDR2 are SGHRS and YFSETQ. The CDR3 runs 15 residues. This CDR3 is CASRRGESSNSPLHF. The DNA for the CDR3 is TGCGCCAGCAGACGGGGCGAAAGTAGCAATTCACCCCTCCACTTT. The full variable domain, completed using reference TRBV5-1 and TRBJ1-6, is KAGVTQTPRYLIKTRGQQVTLSCSPISGHRSVSWYQQTPGQGLQFLFEYFSETQRNKGNFPGRFSGRQFSNSRSEMNVSTLELGDSALYLCASRRGESSNSPLHFGNGTRLTVT.

This chain uses TRBV5-6 with TRBJ2-7; 13 nucleotides agree with TRBD2. Germline assignment: CDR1 SGHDT and CDR2 YYEEEE. J was trimmed by 5 bases and V by 4 bases; bases with no gene match: 9. This CDR3 comprises 16 residues. The CDR3 DNA reads TGTGCCAGCAGCCCAACTAGCGGGGGGGCGGCCCACGAGCAGTACTTC. It encodes CASSPTSGGAAHEQYF.

The J gene is TRBJ2-3, the V gene TRBV6-1; TRBD1 matches at 8 bases. Germline V gene lookup returns CDR1 MNHNS and CDR2 SASEGT. Unmatched junction bases numbered 4, after V lost 6 bases and J lost 2 bases. CDR3 length: 14 residues. This CDR3 reads CASSQTGVTDTQYF. CDR3 bases: TGTGCCAGCAGCCAGACAGGGGTCACAGATACGCAGTATTTT.

This chain links TRBV15 with TRBJ2-1; D is possibly TRBD1 (6 bases). The CDR3 spans 15 residues. The germline gives CDR1 LNHNV, CDR2 YYDKDF (reference sequence). Trimming stripped 1 base from V and 6 bases from J, with 13 bases between. The CDR3 region is CATSRGKEGGNEQFF. DNA for the CDR3: TGTGCCACCAGCAGAGGGAAGGAAGGGGGCAATGAGCAGTTCTTC.

The rearrangement uses TRBV30 and TRBJ1-1; no definite D call. There are 12 residues in the CDR3. Germline loops: CDR1 GTSNPN, CDR2 SVGIG (reference sequence). Deletions cut 2 bases from V and 8 bases from J, with 12 bases between. The CDR3 is CAWSNGIREAFF. DNA of the CDR3: TGTGCCTGGAGTAACGGGATCAGAGAAGCTTTCTTT.

The genes are TRBV9 and TRBJ1-5; D is ambiguous. In germline, CDR1 is SGDLS, CDR2 YYNGEE. The germline V and J ends were trimmed by 4 bases and 7 bases, with 18 bases remaining between them. There are 15 residues in the CDR3. The CDR3 DNA reads TGTGCCAGCAGCCCCTCATCTGTACGCGACCAGCCCCAGCATTTT. Protein: CASSPSSVRDQPQHF.

This chain joins TRBV6-6 and TRBJ2-5; TRBD2 matches at 10 bases. Trimming removed 5 bases from V and 5 bases from J; junction bases left unmatched: 5. The CDR3 sequence is 14 residues long. Per the germline V gene, CDR1 is MNHNY and CDR2 is SVGAGI (reference sequence). The CDR3 region is CASSTSGEAETQYF. Here the CDR3 DNA reads TGTGCCAGCAGTACTAGCGGGGAGGCGGAGACCCAGTACTTC.

The chain is built from TRBV6-5 and TRBJ2-3; no firm D call. The CDR3 loop spans 11 amino acids. In germline, CDR1 is MNHEY, CDR2 SVGAGI. Trimming removed 5 bases from V and 6 bases from J, with 6 bases in between. Here the CDR3 reads CASSTSDTQYF. CDR3 DNA: TGTGCCAGCAGTACGTCTGATACGCAGTATTTT.